This T cell receptor beta chain was retrieved from a study of Tregs in tolerant kidney transplant recipients. Study conclusions and caveats: Activated donor B cell expansion appeared to reveal the most relevant donor-specific TCRbeta repertoire. The small number of patients limits these findings pending further validation. Biological reproducibility was not directly addressed, but technical replication error appeared minimal.

Unstimulated regulatory T cells (CD4+CD25+CD127-), CD4+CD25- non-regulatory cells, CD4 and CD8 cells were FACS-sorted from thawed PBMCs. Using immunoSEQ multiplex PCR, the repertoire was profiled, and TCRdb retains in-frame clones only, with some absent. The profile shows tens of thousands of clones, 84% of them singletons. The CDR3 contains 14 residues. Looked up from germline, CDR1 is SGHVS and CDR2 is FNYEAQ. V lost 0 bases and J lost 2, with 7 bases in between. In regard to this clone: Its antigen remains unidentified.

This rearrangement joins TRBV7-6 to TRBJ2-5; D is unresolved. This sequence originates from a human donor in good health. Sample: CD4+ T cells from blood. The CDR3 spells CASSLAVGQETQYF. CDR3 nucleotides: TGTGCCAGCAGCTTAGCGGTGGGACAAGAGACCCAGTACTTC.